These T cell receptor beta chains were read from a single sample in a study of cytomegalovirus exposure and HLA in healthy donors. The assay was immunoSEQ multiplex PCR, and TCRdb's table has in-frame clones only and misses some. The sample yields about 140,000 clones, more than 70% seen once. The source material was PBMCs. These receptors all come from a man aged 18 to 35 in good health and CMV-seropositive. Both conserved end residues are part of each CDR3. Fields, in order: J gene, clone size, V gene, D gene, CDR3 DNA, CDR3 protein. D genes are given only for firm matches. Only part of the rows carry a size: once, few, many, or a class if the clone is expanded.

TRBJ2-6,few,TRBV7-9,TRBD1,TGTGCCAGCACTGGACAGGGGGCCCTCTCTGGGGCCAACGTCCTGACTTTC,CASTGQGALSGANVLTF
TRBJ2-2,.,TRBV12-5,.,TGTGCTAGTGGTTTGGGGGCCACCGGGGAGCTGTTTTTT,CASGLGATGELFF
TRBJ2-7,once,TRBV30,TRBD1,TGTGCCTGGAGTCGACAGGGGGCCTACGAGCAGTACTTC,CAWSRQGAYEQYF
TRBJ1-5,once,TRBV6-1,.,TGTGCCAGCAGTGAATGGAGGTCGGGCAATCAGCCCCAGCATTTT,CASSEWRSGNQPQHF
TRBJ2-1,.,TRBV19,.,TGTGCCAGTAGTAAATCTACAGGGAGCTCCTACAATGAGCAGTTCTTC,CASSKSTGSSYNEQFF
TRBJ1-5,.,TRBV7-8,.,TGTGCCAGCAGCTTAGCCGGGGGAAGCAATCAGCCCCAGCATTTT,CASSLAGGSNQPQHF
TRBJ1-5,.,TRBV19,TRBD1,TGTGCCAGTAGTAGCCAGGGGGGAAGCAATCAGCCCCAGCATTTT,CASSSQGGSNQPQHF
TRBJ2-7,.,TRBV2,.,TGTGCCAGCACCAAAGCTCGGGGAGCCAACTACGAGCAGTACTTC,CASTKARGANYEQYF
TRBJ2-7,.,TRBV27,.,TGTGCCAGCTCCGGAGGGCCCTCCTACGAGCAGTACTTC,CASSGGPSYEQYF
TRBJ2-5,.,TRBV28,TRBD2,TGTGCCAGCAGTTTGCTCAGCGGGAGGGCGGAGACCCAGTACTTC,CASSLLSGRAETQYF
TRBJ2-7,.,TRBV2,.,TGTGCCAGCAGCACAGAAGTTTACGAGCAGTACTTC,CASSTEVYEQYF
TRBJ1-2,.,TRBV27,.,TGTGCCAGCAGTCAAAATACAGGGTACTATGGCTACACCTTC,CASSQNTGYYGYTF
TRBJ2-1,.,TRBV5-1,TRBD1,TGCGCCAGCAGCCGTTCCTACAGGGGACCGGTTTACAATGAGCAGTTCTTC,CASSRSYRGPVYNEQFF
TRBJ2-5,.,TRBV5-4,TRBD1,TGTGCCAGCAGCACCCGGAACAGGGGGGAAGACCAGTACTTC,CASSTRNRGEDQYF
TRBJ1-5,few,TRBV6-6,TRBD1,TGTGCCAGCGATAGACAGGGGGCCGTAAGCAATCAGCCCCAGCATTTT,CASDRQGAVSNQPQHF
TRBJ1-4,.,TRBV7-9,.,TGTGCCAGCAGCCGCGGTGTGGAAAAACTGTTTTTT,CASSRGVEKLFF
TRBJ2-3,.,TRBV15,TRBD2,TGTGCCACCAGCAGAGGACTAGCGGGACGGGTCGGTGCAGATACGCAGTATTTT,CATSRGLAGRVGADTQYF
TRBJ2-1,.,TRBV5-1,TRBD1,TGCGCCAGCACCCTCGGACAGGCTCACAATGAGCAGTTCTTC,CASTLGQAHNEQFF
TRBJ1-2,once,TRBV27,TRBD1,TGTGCCAGCAGTGTCGGACAGGGGGGACGAAGTGATGGCTACACCTTC,CASSVGQGGRSDGYTF
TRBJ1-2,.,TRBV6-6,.,TGTGCCAGCAGTTACAGGTACAGGTTGGACTATGGCTACACCTTC,CASSYRYRLDYGYTF
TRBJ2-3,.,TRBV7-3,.,TGTGCCAGCAGCTCGCACAACACAGATACGCAGTATTTT,CASSSHNTDTQYF
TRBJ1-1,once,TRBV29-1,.,TGCAGCGTTGGTAGTCGCCAGCGAGGGAACACTGAAGCTTTCTTT,CSVGSRQRGNTEAFF
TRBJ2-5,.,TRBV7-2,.,.,CASTSGRGTQYF
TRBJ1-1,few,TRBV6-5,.,TGTGCCAGCAAGGAAGACAGAGAAGCTTTCTTT,CASKEDREAFF
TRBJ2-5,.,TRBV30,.,TGTGCCTGGAGTGTAACCCCCCGGGAGACCCAGTACTTC,CAWSVTPRETQYF
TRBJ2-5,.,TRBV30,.,TGTGCCTGGAGCACCCTGGATCACGGGGAGACCCAGTACTTC,CAWSTLDHGETQYF
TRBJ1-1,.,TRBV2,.,TGTGCCAGCAGTGACTCCCTAGACCCTGAAGCTTTCTTT,CASSDSLDPEAFF
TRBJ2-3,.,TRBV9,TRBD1,TGTGCCAGCAGCGGACAACAGGGGGCGCGCACAGATACGCAGTATTTT,CASSGQQGARTDTQYF
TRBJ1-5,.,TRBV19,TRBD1,TGTGCCAGTAGCCAGGGGGGTGGCAATCAGCCCCAGCATTTT,CASSQGGGNQPQHF
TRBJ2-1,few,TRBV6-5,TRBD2,TGTGCCAGCAGTCCGGGAGGGGGTGAGCAGTTCTTC,CASSPGGGEQFF
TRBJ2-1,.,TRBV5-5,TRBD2,TGTGCCAGCAGCTCATATCTAGCGGGCTCCTACAATGAGCAGTTCTTC,CASSSYLAGSYNEQFF
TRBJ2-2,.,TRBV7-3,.,TGTGCCAGCAGCTTAAGCGGCGGAAGGAACACCGGGGAGCTGTTTTTT,CASSLSGGRNTGELFF
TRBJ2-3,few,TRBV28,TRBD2,TGTGCCAGCAGTTCACTAGCGGGAGGGGCAGATACGCAGTATTTT,CASSSLAGGADTQYF
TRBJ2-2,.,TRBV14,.,TGTGCCAGCAGCCTTCAGTCAACCGGGGAGCTGTTTTTT,CASSLQSTGELFF
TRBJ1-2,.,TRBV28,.,TGTGCCAGCAGTTCAGGGTTTTTCGGCTACACCTTC,CASSSGFFGYTF
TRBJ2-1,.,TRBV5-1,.,TGCGCCAGCAGCTTAACCCTCAGGGCCTACAATGAGCAGTTCTTC,CASSLTLRAYNEQFF
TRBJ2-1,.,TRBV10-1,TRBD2,TGCGCCAGCAGTCATGGGCTAGCGGGAGGGCCGGGTGAGCAGTTCTTC,CASSHGLAGGPGEQFF
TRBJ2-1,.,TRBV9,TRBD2,TGTGCCAGCAGCGTACCAAGCGGGAGGGGGAATGAGCAGTTCTTC,CASSVPSGRGNEQFF
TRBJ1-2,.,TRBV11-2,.,TGTGCCAGCAGCTTATCCAGGAGGGATGGCTACACCTTC,CASSLSRRDGYTF
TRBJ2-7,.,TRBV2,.,TGTGCCAGCAGTAGACTCTCCTACGAGCAGTACTTC,CASSRLSYEQYF
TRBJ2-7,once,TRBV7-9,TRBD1,TGTGCCAGCAGCTTAGCCCAGGGGGCCTACTACGAGCAGTACTTC,CASSLAQGAYYEQYF
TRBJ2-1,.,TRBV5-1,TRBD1,TGCGCCAGCAACCGGGACAGTATTTTCAATGAGCAGTTCTTC,CASNRDSIFNEQFF
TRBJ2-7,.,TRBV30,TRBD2,TGTGCCTGGGGTAGCGGGAGGGCCTGGGAGCAGTACTTC,CAWGSGRAWEQYF
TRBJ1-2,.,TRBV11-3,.,TGTGCCAGCTCAGTAGGGGAGGTAGGGGGCTACACCTTC,CASSVGEVGGYTF
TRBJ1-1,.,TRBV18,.,TGTGCCAGCTCACCACCGCCCCCCGGGGGCACTGAAGCTTTCTTT,CASSPPPPGGTEAFF
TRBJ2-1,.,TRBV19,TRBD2,TGTGCCAGTGGGGGAGAGCGGGAAAGGGACCACAATGAGCAGTTCTTC,CASGGERERDHNEQFF
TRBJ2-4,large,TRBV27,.,TGTGCCACCCCTCGTCAGGCCCTAGCCAAAAACATTCAGTACTTC,CATPRQALAKNIQYF
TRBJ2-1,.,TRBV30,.,TGTGCCTGGAGCTCAGGAGGCAATGAGCAGTTCTTC,CAWSSGGNEQFF